These 12 T cell receptor beta chains share one sample of origin, sequenced in a study of radiation and T cells in renal cell carcinoma. Produced via immunoSEQ multiplex PCR; TCRdb's table is partial and in-frame only. The table lists some 150,000 clones, 65% to 90% of them singletons. Noted time point: blood 4 weeks post-SBRT, at nephrectomy. The treatment here: 15 Gy SBRT to primary tumor, nephrectomy 4 weeks later. The sample in question was blood, obtained from a patient whose treatment included radiotherapy and nephrectomy. The source is a woman in her forties or fifties with renal cell carcinoma.

The V call is TRBV5-4, the J call TRBJ2-7; 8 positions agree with TRBD2. Germline values: CDR1 SGHNT, CDR2 YYREEE (reference sequence). This CDR3 has 15 residues. V dropped 0 bases and J dropped 3; count of bases not matched to a gene: 5. This CDR3 reads CASSLDRGGHYEQYF. The CDR3 DNA sequence: TGTGCCAGCAGCTTGGACCGGGGGGGACACTACGAGCAGTACTTC.

This chain uses TRBV15 with TRBJ1-3; D gene ambiguous. The CDR3 has 15 amino acids. The germline V gene encodes CDR1 LNHNV and CDR2 YYDKDF (reference sequence). Trimming shortened V by 0 bases and J by 2 bases, and 8 bases separated the two germline ends. The CDR3 is CATSRDPGPGNTIYF. CDR3 nucleotides: TGTGCCACCAGCAGAGATCCAGGTCCTGGAAACACCATATATTTT.

This clone was detected once. The chain couples TRBV9 to TRBJ2-2; D unresolved. V shed 1 base and J shed 4 bases, with 5 bases lying between them. The CDR3 is made up of 13 amino acids. In germline, CDR1 is SGDLS, CDR2 YYNGEE. The CDR3 sequence: CASSVSPTGELFF. The CDR3, as DNA: TGTGCCAGCAGCGTAAGCCCCACCGGGGAGCTGTTTTTT.

The chain is built from TRBV18 and TRBJ1-1; D remains unclear. Germline lookup yields CDR1 KGHSH and CDR2 LQKENI. V shed 6 bases and J shed 4 bases, with 12 bases lying between them. This CDR3 spans 13 amino acids. The CDR3 protein is CASSPTPSTEAFF. The DNA of the CDR3 is TGTGCCAGCTCCCCCACCCCGAGCACTGAAGCTTTCTTT.

V gene TRBV7-9 combines with J gene TRBJ1-4; D is perhaps TRBD1 (5 bases). CDR3 size: 15 residues. Germline V lookup: CDR1 SEHNR, CDR2 FQNEAQ (reference sequence). V was trimmed by 1 base and J by 8 bases, leaving 14 bases between them. The CDR3: CASSLVRGVREKLFF. The CDR3 coding sequence is TGTGCCAGCAGCTTAGTACGGGGGGTGAGAGAAAAACTGTTTTTT.

The chain employs TRBV5-1 and TRBJ2-5, with a possible D match to TRBD1 (5 bases). Germline lookup yields CDR1 SGHRS and CDR2 YFSETQ. The CDR3 runs to 14 residues. V was clipped by 1 base and J by 2 bases, with 9 bases between them. In DNA, the CDR3 is TGCGCCAGCAGCTTGTACGACAGACAAGAGACCCAGTACTTC. Translating it yields CASSLYDRQETQYF.

The chain employs TRBV19 and TRBJ2-3; 9 nucleotides match TRBD1. Germline values: CDR1 LNHDA, CDR2 SQIVND (reference sequence). V lost 5 bases and J lost 2; bases outside the gene matches: 8. The length of the CDR3 is 16 residues. DNA of the CDR3: TGTGCCAGTAGTCCCTGGCGGACAGGGGACACAGATACGCAGTATTTT. It yields the protein CASSPWRTGDTDTQYF.

The genes are TRBV7-3 and TRBJ2-5, with D possibly TRBD1 on 5 matching bases. Trimming removed 4 bases from V and 3 bases from J, with 15 bases in between. The CDR3 loop spans 15 amino acids. Germline V CDR1 and CDR2: SGHTA, FQGTGA. The CDR3 nucleotides read TGTGCCAGCAGCTGGGGCGGAACGGCAGAAGAGACCCAGTACTTC. It codes for CASSWGGTAEETQYF.

This clone came up once. This chain links TRBV5-5 with TRBJ1-4, with a tentative D call TRBD1 (6 bases). Trimming left V 10 bases short and J 8 bases short, with 21 bases between. The CDR3 contains 14 residues. CDR1 is SGHKS, CDR2 YYEKEE, per germline (reference sequence). CDR3: CASRGQGLGEKLFF. CDR3 coding DNA: TGTGCCTCCCGGGGTCAGGGGCTTGGGGAAAAACTGTTTTTT.

DNA of the CDR3: TGTGCCAGCAGCTTGACAGGGGAAGTCCTTAGCTACAATGAGCAGTTCTTC. Translation: CASSLTGEVLSYNEQFF. J is TRBJ2-1 and V is TRBV5-6; 7 bases line up with TRBD1. Trimming took 1 base from V and 3 from J; bases not matched to a gene: 10. This CDR3 contains 17 residues. Germline V gene data show CDR1 as SGHDT and CDR2 as YYEEEE. The full variable domain, its missing parts supplied by reference TRBV5-6 and TRBJ2-1, is DAGVTQSPTHLIKTRGQQVTLRCSPKSGHDTVSWYQQALGQGPQFIFQYYEEEERQRGNFPDRFSGHQFPNYSSELNVNALLLGDSALYLCASSLTGEVLSYNEQFFGPGTRLTVL.

V gene TRBV19 combines with J gene TRBJ2-1; a possible D gene is TRBD2 (5 bases). Trimming removed 5 bases at V and 2 bases at J, with 13 bases between. Per the germline V gene, CDR1 is LNHDA and CDR2 is SQIVND (reference sequence). This CDR3 has 15 residues. The CDR3, as DNA: TGTGCCAGTAGTCTTAGCGCATTAGCCTACAATGAGCAGTTCTTC. This gives the protein CASSLSALAYNEQFF.

J is TRBJ1-6 and V is TRBV7-9, with D possibly TRBD1 on 6 matching bases. CDR1 is SEHNR and CDR2 is FQNEAQ in the germline V gene (reference sequence). The CDR3 covers 15 residues. The V end lost 1 base, the J end lost 7 bases, and 11 bases lay between the germline ends. In DNA form, the CDR3 reads TGTGCCAGCAGCTTAGACGGACAGAGAAATTCACCCCTCCACTTT. Translated, it gives CASSLDGQRNSPLHF.